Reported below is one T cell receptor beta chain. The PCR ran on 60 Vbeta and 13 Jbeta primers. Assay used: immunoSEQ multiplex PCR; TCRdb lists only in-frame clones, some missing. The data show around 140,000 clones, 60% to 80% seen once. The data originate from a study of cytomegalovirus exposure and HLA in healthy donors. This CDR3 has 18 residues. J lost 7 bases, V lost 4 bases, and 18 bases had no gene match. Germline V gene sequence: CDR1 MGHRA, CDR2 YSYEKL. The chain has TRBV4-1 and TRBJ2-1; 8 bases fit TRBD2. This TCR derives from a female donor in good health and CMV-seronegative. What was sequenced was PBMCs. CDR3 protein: CASSPTAGAGARENEQFF. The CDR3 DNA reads TGCGCCAGCAGCCCTACCGCAGGAGCGGGAGCCAGGGAGAATGAGCAGTTCTTC.